The 21 T cell receptor beta chains below come from one sample, sequenced in a study of blood T cell repertoires in COVID-19 (dated by TCRdb to the early 2020s). Libraries were prepared through the immunoSEQ multiplex PCR assay. The source is immuneACCESS, and TCRdb retained only in-frame sequences with V and J called. Part of the clones is not carried over; for the studies checked, unresolved V genes explain less than half of this, and the remainder is unexplained. Here the sample has 350,000 to 550,000 clones; approximately 90% occur a single time. The top ten constitute 4.3% of the sample. The sample taken for sequencing was peripheral blood. Every receptor here comes from a woman in her 30s with acute or convalescent COVID-19.

Remarks on this clone: This is likely a read error, given that the CDR3 carries no conserved phenylalanine or tryptophan at its end. The chain employs TRBV4-1 and TRBJ1-2; D is possibly TRBD1 (5 bases). Trimming cost V 5 bases and J 8 bases, with 24 bases left between them. CDR1 is MGHRA, CDR2 YSYEKL, per germline. The CDR3 length is 16 residues. The CDR3 DNA is TGCGCCAGCAGCTCAGCACCGGGGGAGAGGGATTTGGGCTACACCCTC. Amino acid sequence: CASSSAPGERDLGYTL.

The J gene is TRBJ2-3, the V gene TRBV5-1; 9 nucleotides match TRBD2. The CDR3 has 17 residues. The ends lost 4 bases at V and 4 bases at J; junction bases unmatched: 13. Germline V gene sequence: CDR1 SGHRS, CDR2 YFSETQ. The chain's CDR3 is CASSQGIKAGGPDTQYF. The DNA of the CDR3 is TGCGCCAGCAGCCAGGGAATAAAGGCGGGGGGGCCAGATACGCAGTATTTT.

In DNA, the CDR3 is TGCGCCAGCAGCTTGCTCGGTTCACCCCTCCACTTT. Its translation: CASSLLGSPLHF. The chain joins TRBV5-1 to TRBJ1-6, with D uncertain. V lost 1 base and J 9 bases, leaving 5 bases between the germline ends. Germline CDR1 and CDR2: SGHRS and YFSETQ. The CDR3 runs 12 residues.

The V gene is TRBV13, the J gene TRBJ1-1; 8 bases map to TRBD1. The CDR3 runs 13 residues. Germline trimming cut 5 bases from V and 3 bases from J; bases unmatched to any gene: 2. CDR1 is PRHDT and CDR2 is FYEKMQ in the germline V gene (reference sequence). The CDR3 region is CASSPDRDTEAFF. The DNA for the CDR3 is TGTGCCAGCAGCCCGGACAGGGACACTGAAGCTTTCTTT.

The rearrangement links TRBV7-7 to TRBJ2-3; D might be TRBD1 (6 bases). CDR3 length equals 14 residues. CDR1 and CDR2 from the germline V gene are SSHAT and FNYEAQ (reference sequence). Deletions cut 4 bases from V and 5 bases from J, with 13 bases between. CDR3 DNA: TGTGCCAGCAGCTGGGGGCGTGGGGGAGATACGCAGTATTTT. This codes for CASSWGRGGDTQYF.

The chain joins TRBV6-6 to TRBJ2-1, with 11 positions matching TRBD2. Trimming took 5 bases from V and 5 from J; bases not matched to a gene: 11. Germline-derived CDR1 and CDR2 are MNHNY and SVGAGI (reference sequence). This CDR3 region has 17 residues. The CDR3 here is CASSPSGSGGVNNEQFF. The CDR3 DNA reads as TGTGCCAGCAGTCCATCCGGTAGCGGGGGGGTCAACAATGAGCAGTTCTTC.

The chain recombines TRBV6-5 with TRBJ2-6; no clear D. The CDR3 runs to 16 residues. V lost 0 bases and J 6 bases, leaving 12 bases between the germline ends. Germline CDR1 is MNHEY and CDR2 is SVGAGI. The CDR3 region has the DNA TGTGCCAGCAGTTACTCGGCATCCCCTCAGGCCAACGTCCTGACTTTC. It codes for CASSYSASPQANVLTF.

For this clone: This same CDR3 is encoded by further DNA sequences in the sample. J is TRBJ2-5 and V is TRBV9; D might be TRBD1 (5 bases). The germline V gene has CDR1 SGDLS and CDR2 YYNGEE. The CDR3 totals 13 residues. V lost 0 bases to trimming and J lost 5 bases, with 8 bases between them. In DNA form, the CDR3 reads TGTGCCAGCAGCGTAGGGGGCTTGGAGACCCAGTACTTC. It specifies CASSVGGLETQYF.

V is TRBV27 and J is TRBJ1-1; D is perhaps TRBD1 (6 bases). From germline, CDR1 is MNHEY and CDR2 SMNVEV (reference sequence). The CDR3 extends over 15 amino acids. V lost 6 bases and J 4 bases, leaving 18 bases between the germline ends. The CDR3 nucleotides read TGTGCCAGCAGATCTGGGGGCGGATCGGGCACTGAAGCTTTCTTT. As protein: CASRSGGGSGTEAFF.

The CDR3 is CASSADRGGGYTF. CDR3 sequence (DNA): TGTGCCAGCAGTGCCGACAGGGGAGGAGGCTACACCTTC. The chain carries TRBV28 and TRBJ1-2; 8 bases line up with TRBD1. The CDR3 covers 13 residues. The J segment lost 8 bases and the V segment lost 5 bases, leaving 7 bases of the junction unmatched. Germline V gene lookup returns CDR1 MDHEN and CDR2 SYDVKM.

The chain links TRBV4-1 to TRBJ1-6, with unresolved D. The germline CDR1 and CDR2 sequences are MGHRA and YSYEKL. Trimming took off 4 bases at V and 1 base at J, with 14 bases between the two ends. This CDR3 region has 17 residues. The CDR3 reads CASSPLFVGSYNSPLHF. The CDR3 DNA reads as TGCGCCAGCAGCCCCCTTTTCGTCGGGTCCTATAATTCACCCCTCCACTTT.

The chain uses TRBV7-2 and TRBJ1-5; D is unresolved. Trimming cost V 5 bases and J 5 bases, with 16 bases left between them. Germline V gene sequence: CDR1 SGHTA, CDR2 FQGNSA. There are 15 residues in the CDR3. The CDR3 coding sequence is TGTGCCAGCAGCCCAACAAGTTCCGTCGATCAGCCCCAGCATTTT. Residues: CASSPTSSVDQPQHF.

The V gene is TRBV5-4, the J gene TRBJ2-6; D is undetermined. With 4 bases removed from V and 1 base from J, the gap between germline ends came to 12 bases. CDR1 SGHNT and CDR2 YYREEE come from the germline V gene (reference sequence). This CDR3 is 16 amino acids long. Written as DNA, the CDR3 is TGTGCCAGCAGCCCCGTTGCCGGGTCTGGGGCCAACGTCCTGACTTTC. As protein: CASSPVAGSGANVLTF.

This chain links TRBV5-5 with TRBJ2-5; D call uncertain. V lost 1 base and J 2 bases, leaving 12 bases between the germline ends. From germline, CDR1 is SGHKS and CDR2 YYEKEE (reference sequence). The CDR3 has 15 residues. This CDR3 reads CASSLMPHQQETQYF. CDR3 in DNA: TGTGCCAGCAGCTTGATGCCTCATCAGCAAGAGACCCAGTACTTC.

The rearrangement joins TRBV12-5 to TRBJ1-2; the D gene is possibly TRBD1 (6 bases). The CDR3 sequence is 17 residues long. The germline V gene has CDR1 LGHNT and CDR2 FRNRAP. V lost 3 bases and J lost 7, with 24 bases in between. Written as DNA, the CDR3 is TGTGCTAGTGGTTTAATCCTTCAGGGGCGACCACTATCTGGCTACACCTTC. It yields the protein CASGLILQGRPLSGYTF.

The J gene is TRBJ2-7, the V gene TRBV3-1 (or the pseudogene TRBV3-2); D is unclear. Trimming pared 0 bases from V and 6 bases from J, leaving 9 bases between. The length of the CDR3 is 13 residues. Looked up from germline, CDR1 is LGHDT and CDR2 is YNNKEL (reference sequence). CDR3: CASSQDDGAEQYF. The CDR3 nucleotides read TGTGCCAGCAGCCAAGATGATGGAGCCGAGCAGTACTTC.

This clone was counted once. The genes are TRBV5-1 and TRBJ2-7; D ambiguous. CDR1 and CDR2 (germline): SGHRS, YFSETQ. CDR3 length: 15 amino acids. V gave up 5 bases and J gave up 3 bases, with 18 bases separating them. For the CDR3, the DNA is TGCGCCAGCAGAAATGGCCCGGCAGGTCACTACGAGCAGTACTTC. As protein: CASRNGPAGHYEQYF.

The chain couples TRBV7-9 to TRBJ2-3, with D hard to call. The CDR3 runs to 14 residues. The V gene's germline CDR1 is SEHNR and CDR2 FQNEAQ (reference sequence). The germline V and J ends were trimmed by 5 bases and 0 bases, with 9 bases remaining between them. For the CDR3, the DNA is TGTGCCAGCAGCGTGACATACAGCACAGATACGCAGTATTTT. It translates to CASSVTYSTDTQYF.

The rearrangement uses TRBV2 and TRBJ2-2, with 9 nucleotides matching TRBD2. V trimming: 4 bases; J trimming: 5 bases; junction bases outside the gene matches: 5. The CDR3 has 15 amino acids. Germline assignment: CDR1 SNHLY and CDR2 FYNNEI. The CDR3 sequence is CASSVISGGTGELFF. The DNA for the CDR3 is TGTGCCAGCAGTGTGATAAGCGGGGGGACCGGGGAGCTGTTTTTT. Filled out from reference TRBV2 and TRBJ2-2, the complete variable domain reads EPEVTQTPSHQVTQMGQEVILRCVPISNHLYFYWYRQILGQKVEFLVSFYNNEISEKSEIFDDQFSVERPDGSNFTLKIRSTKLEDSAMYFCASSVISGGTGELFFGEGSRLTVL.

This clone has just a few counts. The rearrangement links TRBV28 to TRBJ2-1, with 10 bases identical to TRBD1. With V trimmed by 5 bases and J by 10 bases, 17 bases remained unmatched. Germline V gene lookup returns CDR1 MDHEN and CDR2 SYDVKM. The CDR3 has 17 amino acids. CDR3 in amino acids: CASSPPNAGQGLEEQFF. CDR3 DNA sequence: TGTGCCAGCAGTCCCCCCAACGCGGGACAGGGGTTAGAGGAGCAGTTCTTC.

In DNA, the CDR3 is TGTGCCAGCAGCTTGGCGCCCGGGATTGGGTCACCCCTCCACTTT. Protein: CASSLAPGIGSPLHF. This sequence joins TRBV5-4 and TRBJ1-6; D ambiguous. This CDR3 is 15 amino acids long. The ends were cut back, 0 bases at V and 10 bases at J, with 14 bases in the middle. The germline V gene has CDR1 SGHNT and CDR2 YYREEE (reference sequence).